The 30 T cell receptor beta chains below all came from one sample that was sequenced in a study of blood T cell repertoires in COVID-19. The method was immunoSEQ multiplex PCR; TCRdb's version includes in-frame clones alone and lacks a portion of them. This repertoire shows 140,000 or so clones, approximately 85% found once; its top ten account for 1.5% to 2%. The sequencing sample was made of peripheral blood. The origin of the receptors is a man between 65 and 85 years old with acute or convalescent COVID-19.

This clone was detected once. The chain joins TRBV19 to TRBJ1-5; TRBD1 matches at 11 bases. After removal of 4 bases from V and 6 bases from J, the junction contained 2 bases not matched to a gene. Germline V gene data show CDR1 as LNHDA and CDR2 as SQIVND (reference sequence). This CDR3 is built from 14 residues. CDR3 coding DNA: TGTGCCAGTAGTACTGGGACAGGGGGTCAGCCCCAGCATTTT. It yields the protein CASSTGTGGQPQHF.

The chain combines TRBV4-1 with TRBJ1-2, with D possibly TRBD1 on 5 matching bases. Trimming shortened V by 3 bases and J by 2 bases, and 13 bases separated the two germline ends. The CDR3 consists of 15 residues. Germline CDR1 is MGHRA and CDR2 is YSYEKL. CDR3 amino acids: CASSQGQAINYGYTF. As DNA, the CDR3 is TGCGCCAGCAGCCAGGGGCAAGCCATCAACTATGGCTACACCTTC.

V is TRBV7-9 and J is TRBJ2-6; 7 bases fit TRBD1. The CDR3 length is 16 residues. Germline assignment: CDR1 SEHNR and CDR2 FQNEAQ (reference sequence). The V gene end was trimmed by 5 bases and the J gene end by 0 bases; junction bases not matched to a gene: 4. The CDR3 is CASSPWTGSGANVLTF. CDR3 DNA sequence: TGTGCCAGCAGCCCATGGACAGGCTCTGGGGCCAACGTCCTGACTTTC. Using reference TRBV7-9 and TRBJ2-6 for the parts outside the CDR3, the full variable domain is DTGVSQNPRHKITKRGQNVTFRCDPISEHNRLYWYRQTLGQGPEFLTYFQNEAQLEKSRLLSDRFSAERPKGSFSTLEIQRTEQGDSAMYLCASSPWTGSGANVLTFGAGSRLTVL.

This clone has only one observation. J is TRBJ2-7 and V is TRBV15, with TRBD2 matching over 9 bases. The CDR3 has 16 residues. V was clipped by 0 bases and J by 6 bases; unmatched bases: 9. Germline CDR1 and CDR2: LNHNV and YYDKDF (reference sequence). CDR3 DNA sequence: TGTGCCACCAGCAGAGATAGGGCTAGCGGGGCTGCCGAGCAGTACTTC. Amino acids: CATSRDRASGAAEQYF.

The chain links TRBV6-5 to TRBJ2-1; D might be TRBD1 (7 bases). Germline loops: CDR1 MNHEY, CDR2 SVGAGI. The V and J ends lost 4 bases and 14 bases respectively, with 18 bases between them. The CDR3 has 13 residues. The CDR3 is CASSFLRGRGEFF. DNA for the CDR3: TGTGCCAGCAGTTTTTTAAGGGGGCGGGGCGAGTTCTTC.

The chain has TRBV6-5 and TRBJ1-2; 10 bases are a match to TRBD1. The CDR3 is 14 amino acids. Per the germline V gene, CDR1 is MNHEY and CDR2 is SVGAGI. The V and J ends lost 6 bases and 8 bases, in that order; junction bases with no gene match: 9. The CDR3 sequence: CASRHDRGRRGYTF. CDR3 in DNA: TGTGCCAGCAGACACGACAGGGGGCGAAGGGGCTACACCTTC.

DNA for the CDR3: TGTGCCACCAGCATGAACACTGAAGCTTTCTTT. This encodes CATSMNTEAFF. The chain recombines TRBV24-1 with TRBJ1-1; D unclear. With 7 bases removed from V and 0 bases from J, the gap between germline ends came to 2 bases. Per the germline V gene, CDR1 is KGHDR and CDR2 is SFDVKD. The CDR3 is made up of 11 amino acids.

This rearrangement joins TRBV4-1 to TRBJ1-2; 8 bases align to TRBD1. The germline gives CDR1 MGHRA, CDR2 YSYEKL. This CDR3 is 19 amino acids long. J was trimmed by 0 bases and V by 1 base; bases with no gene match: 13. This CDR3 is CASSQASPDRGLSNYGYTF. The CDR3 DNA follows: TGCGCCAGCAGCCAAGCCTCACCCGACAGGGGCCTCTCTAACTATGGCTACACCTTC.

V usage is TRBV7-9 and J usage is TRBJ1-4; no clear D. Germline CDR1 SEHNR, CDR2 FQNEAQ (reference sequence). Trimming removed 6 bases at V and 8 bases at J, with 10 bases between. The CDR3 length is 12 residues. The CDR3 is CASRTEKEKLFF. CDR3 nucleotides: TGTGCCAGCAGGACGGAGAAGGAAAAACTGTTTTTT.

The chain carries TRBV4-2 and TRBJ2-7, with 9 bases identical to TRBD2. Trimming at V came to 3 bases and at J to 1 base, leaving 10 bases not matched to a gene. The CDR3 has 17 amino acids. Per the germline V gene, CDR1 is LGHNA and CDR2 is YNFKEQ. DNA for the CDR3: TGTGCCAGCAGCCAGACCCGCAGCGGGAGGAGATCCTACGAGCAGTACTTC. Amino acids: CASSQTRSGRRSYEQYF.

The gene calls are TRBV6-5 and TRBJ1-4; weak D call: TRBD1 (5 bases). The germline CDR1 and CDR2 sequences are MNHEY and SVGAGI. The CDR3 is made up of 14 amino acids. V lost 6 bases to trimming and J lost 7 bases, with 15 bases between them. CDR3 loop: CASRGGGDGEKLFF. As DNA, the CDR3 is TGTGCCAGCAGGGGCGGAGGGGACGGTGAAAAACTGTTTTTT.

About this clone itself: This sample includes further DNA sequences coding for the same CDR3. CDR3 sequence: CASSPQEGHNQPQHF. CDR3 in DNA: TGTGCCAGCTCACCACAGGAAGGACACAATCAGCCCCAGCATTTT. The chain uses TRBV18 and TRBJ1-5; D might be TRBD1 (5 bases). The length of the CDR3 is 15 residues. Trimming shortened V by 1 base and J by 3 bases, and 10 bases separated the two germline ends. The V gene's germline CDR1 is KGHSH and CDR2 LQKENI.

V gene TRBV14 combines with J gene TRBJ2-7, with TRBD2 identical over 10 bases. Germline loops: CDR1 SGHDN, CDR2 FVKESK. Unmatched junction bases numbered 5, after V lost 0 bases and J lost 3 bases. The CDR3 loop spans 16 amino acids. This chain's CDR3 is CASSQDAGLADYEQYF. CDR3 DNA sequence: TGTGCCAGCAGCCAAGACGCTGGACTAGCGGACTACGAGCAGTACTTC.

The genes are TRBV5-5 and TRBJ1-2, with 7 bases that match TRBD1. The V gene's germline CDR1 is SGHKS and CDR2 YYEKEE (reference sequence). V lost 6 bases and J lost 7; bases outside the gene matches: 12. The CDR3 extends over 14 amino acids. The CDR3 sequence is CASTRPGGQGGYTF. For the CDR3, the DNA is TGTGCCAGCACCCGACCAGGGGGGCAGGGTGGCTACACCTTC.

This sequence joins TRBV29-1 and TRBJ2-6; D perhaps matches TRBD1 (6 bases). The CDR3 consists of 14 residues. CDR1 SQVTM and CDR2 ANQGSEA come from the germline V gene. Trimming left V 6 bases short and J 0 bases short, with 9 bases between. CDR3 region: CSVGQNSGANVLTF. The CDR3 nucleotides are TGCAGCGTCGGACAGAACTCTGGGGCCAACGTCCTGACTTTC.

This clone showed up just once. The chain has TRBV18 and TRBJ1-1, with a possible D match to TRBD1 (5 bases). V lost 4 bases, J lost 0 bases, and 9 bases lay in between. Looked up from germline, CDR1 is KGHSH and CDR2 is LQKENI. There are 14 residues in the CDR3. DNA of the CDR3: TGTGCCAGCTCACTCGGGGGTCTGAACACTGAAGCTTTCTTT. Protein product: CASSLGGLNTEAFF.

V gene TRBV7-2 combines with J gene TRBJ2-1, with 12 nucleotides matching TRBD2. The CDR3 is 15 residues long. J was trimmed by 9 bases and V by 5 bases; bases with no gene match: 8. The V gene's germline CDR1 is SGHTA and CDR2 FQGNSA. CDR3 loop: CASSPRLAGEGEQFF. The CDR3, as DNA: TGTGCCAGCAGCCCTAGACTAGCGGGAGAAGGTGAGCAGTTCTTC.

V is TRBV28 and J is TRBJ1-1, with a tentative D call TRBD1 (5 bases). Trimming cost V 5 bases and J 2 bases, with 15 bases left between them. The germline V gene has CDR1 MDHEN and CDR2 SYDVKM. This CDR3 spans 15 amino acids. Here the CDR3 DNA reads TGTGCCAGCAGTCCCGCGGGACCGACAAACACTGAAGCTTTCTTT. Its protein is CASSPAGPTNTEAFF.

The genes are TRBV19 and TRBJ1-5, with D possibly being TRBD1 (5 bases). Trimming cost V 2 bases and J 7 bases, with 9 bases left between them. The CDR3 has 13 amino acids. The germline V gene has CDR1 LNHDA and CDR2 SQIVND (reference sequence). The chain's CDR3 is CASSITTDQPQHF. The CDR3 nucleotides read TGTGCCAGTAGTATAACGACAGACCAGCCCCAGCATTTT.

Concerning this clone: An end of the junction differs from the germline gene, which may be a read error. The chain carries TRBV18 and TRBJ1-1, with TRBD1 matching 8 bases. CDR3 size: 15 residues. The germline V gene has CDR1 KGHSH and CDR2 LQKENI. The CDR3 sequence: CASNAGGAMKTEAFF. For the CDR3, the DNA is TGTGCCAGCAACGCAGGGGGCGCGATGAAGACTGAAGCTTTCTTT.

The CDR3 protein is CASSLASSSYEQYF. In nucleotides, the CDR3 is TGTGCCAGCAGCTTAGCGTCATCCTCCTACGAGCAGTACTTC. J is TRBJ2-7 and V is TRBV7-2; D uncertain. Germline values: CDR1 SGHTA, CDR2 FQGNSA. Trimming left V 0 bases short and J 0 bases short, with 6 bases between. The CDR3 covers 14 residues.

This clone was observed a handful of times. The DNA for the CDR3 is TGTGCCAGCAGTTTAGGACGGACAGCAAGCTCCTACAATGAGCAGTTCTTC. Translation: CASSLGRTASSYNEQFF. This rearrangement joins TRBV27 to TRBJ2-1; D possibly corresponds to TRBD1 (6 bases). The CDR3 length is 17 residues. V was trimmed by 2 bases and J by 0 bases, leaving 14 bases between them. From germline, CDR1 is MNHEY and CDR2 SMNVEV (reference sequence).

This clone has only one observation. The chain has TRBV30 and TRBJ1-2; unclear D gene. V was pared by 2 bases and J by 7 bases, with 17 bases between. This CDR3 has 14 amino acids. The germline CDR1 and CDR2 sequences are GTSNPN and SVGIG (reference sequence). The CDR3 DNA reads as TGTGCCTGGAGTAACGTCGGACTAGTGGGTGGCTACACCTTC. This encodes CAWSNVGLVGGYTF.

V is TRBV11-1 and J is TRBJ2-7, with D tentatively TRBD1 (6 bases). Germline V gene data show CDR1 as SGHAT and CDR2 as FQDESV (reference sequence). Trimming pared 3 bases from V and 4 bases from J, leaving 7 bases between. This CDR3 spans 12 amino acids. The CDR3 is CASSLDRYEQYF. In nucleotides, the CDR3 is TGTGCCAGCAGCTTGGACAGATACGAGCAGTACTTC.

CDR3 nucleotides: TGTGCTAGTGGTTTGGGGGACAGCTCCTACGAGCAGTACTTC. This translates into CASGLGDSSYEQYF. The chain employs TRBV12-5 and TRBJ2-7; 7 nucleotides match TRBD1. The germline gives CDR1 LGHNT, CDR2 FRNRAP. The CDR3 is 14 residues long. Trimming cost V 1 base and J 0 bases; bases outside gene matches: 0. The full variable domain, its missing parts supplied by reference TRBV12-5 and TRBJ2-7, is DARVTQTPRHKVTEMGQEVTMRCQPILGHNTVFWYRQTMMQGLELLAYFRNRAPLDDSGMPKDRFSAEMPDATLATLKIQPSEPRDSAVYFCASGLGDSSYEQYFGPGTRLTVT.

In DNA, the CDR3 is TGCGCCAGCAGTCGCCTGGACAGCTCCTCCTACGAGCAGTACTTC. This sequence encodes CASSRLDSSSYEQYF. This chain connects TRBV10-2 to TRBJ2-7; a possible D gene is TRBD1 (6 bases). With 5 bases removed from V and 0 bases from J, the gap between germline ends came to 14 bases. Germline CDR1 is WSHSY and CDR2 is SAAADI. The CDR3 consists of 15 residues.

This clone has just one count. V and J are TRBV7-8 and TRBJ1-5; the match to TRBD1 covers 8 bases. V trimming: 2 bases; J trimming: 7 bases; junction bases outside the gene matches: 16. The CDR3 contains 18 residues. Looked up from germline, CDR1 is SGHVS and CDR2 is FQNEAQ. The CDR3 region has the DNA TGTGCCAGCAGCTTAAATGAGTTGGGGACAGGAGCCAACCAGCCCCAGCATTTT. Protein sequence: CASSLNELGTGANQPQHF.

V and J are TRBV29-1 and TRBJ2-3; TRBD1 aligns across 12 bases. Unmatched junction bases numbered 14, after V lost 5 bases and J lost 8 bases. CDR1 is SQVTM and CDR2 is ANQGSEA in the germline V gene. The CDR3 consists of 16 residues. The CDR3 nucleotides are TGCAGCGTTCTAGGGGACAGGGGGCCTGTTAGGGGTACGCAGTATTTT. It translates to CSVLGDRGPVRGTQYF.

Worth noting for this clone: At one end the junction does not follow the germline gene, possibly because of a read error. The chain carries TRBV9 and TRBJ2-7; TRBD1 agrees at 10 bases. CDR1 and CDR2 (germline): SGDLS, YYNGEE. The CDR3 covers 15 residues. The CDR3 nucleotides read TGTGCCAGCAGCGTGGACCGGGACAGGGGCCCCGTCCAGGGCTTC. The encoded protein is CASSVDRDRGPVQGF.

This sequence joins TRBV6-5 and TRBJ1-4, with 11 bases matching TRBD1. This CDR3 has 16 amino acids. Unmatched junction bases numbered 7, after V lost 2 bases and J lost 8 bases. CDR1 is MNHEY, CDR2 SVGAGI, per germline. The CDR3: CASSYESGTGGEKLFF. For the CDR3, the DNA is TGTGCCAGCAGTTACGAATCCGGGACAGGGGGAGAAAAACTGTTTTTT.